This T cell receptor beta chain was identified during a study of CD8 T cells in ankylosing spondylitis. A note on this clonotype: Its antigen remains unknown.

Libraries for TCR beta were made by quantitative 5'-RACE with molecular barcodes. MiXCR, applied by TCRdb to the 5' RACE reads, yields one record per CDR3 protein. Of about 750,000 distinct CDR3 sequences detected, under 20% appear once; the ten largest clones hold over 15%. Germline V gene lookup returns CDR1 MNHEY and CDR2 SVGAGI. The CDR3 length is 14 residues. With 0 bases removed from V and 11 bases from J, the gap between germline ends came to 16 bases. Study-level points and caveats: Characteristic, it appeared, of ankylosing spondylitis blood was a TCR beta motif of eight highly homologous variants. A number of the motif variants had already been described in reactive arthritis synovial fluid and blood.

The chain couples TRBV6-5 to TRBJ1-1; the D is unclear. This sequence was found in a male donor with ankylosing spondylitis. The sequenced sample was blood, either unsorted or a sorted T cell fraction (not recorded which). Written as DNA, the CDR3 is TGTGCCAGCAGTTACTCGCGAGACGGGATGGAGGCTTTCTTT. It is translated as CASSYSRDGMEAFF.